The clone carrying this T cell receptor (beta chain) was found a few times. The CDR3 is made up of 14 amino acids. Of the isolated RNA, all was reverse transcribed, and so the sequenced material was expressed TCRB transcripts. The data were produced by immunoSEQ multiplex PCR, yet TCRdb's version contains in-frame clones alone and is incomplete. The sample records about 230,000 clones, 9% to 10% being singletons. This record belongs to a study of beta chain features in type 1 diabetes. This sequence originates from a woman under 30 in good health. This rearrangement joins TRBV21-1 to TRBJ2-7; the table's D call, TRBD1, has no DNA check behind it. TRBV21-1 is termed a pseudogene. The sample comprised naive CD4+ T cells from blood. The DNA for the CDR3 is TGTGCCAGCAGCCCCCGGACAGGGCTCTACGAGCAGTACTTC. Its protein product is CASSPRTGLYEQYF.